One and the same sample provided the 9 T cell receptor beta chains below, sequenced in a study of cytomegalovirus exposure and HLA in healthy donors. PCR employed 60 Vbeta and 13 Jbeta primers. TCRdb's table, derived via immunoSEQ multiplex PCR, lists solely in-frame clones and lacks some. This table holds 120,000 to 150,000 clones, 80% found once. The sample was PBMCs. The receptors were gathered from a young woman in good health and CMV-seronegative.

V gene TRBV9 combines with J gene TRBJ1-6; D not certain. This CDR3 contains 14 residues. The germline gives CDR1 SGDLS, CDR2 YYNGEE. V dropped 0 bases and J dropped 7 bases, with 8 bases sitting between them. The CDR3 sequence is CASSVGRRNSPLHF. The CDR3 nucleotides are TGTGCCAGCAGCGTAGGACGGAGAAATTCACCCCTCCACTTT.

This sequence joins TRBV5-1 and TRBJ2-5; TRBD1 aligns across 7 bases. CDR3 size: 13 residues. The V and J ends lost 4 bases and 1 base, in that order; junction bases with no gene match: 1. Germline loops: CDR1 SGHRS, CDR2 YFSETQ. CDR3 DNA sequence: TGCGCCAGCAGCCGGGACAGCCAAGAGACCCAGTACTTC. It yields the protein CASSRDSQETQYF. Full variable domain (remainder filled in from reference TRBV5-1 and TRBJ2-5): KAGVTQTPRYLIKTRGQQVTLSCSPISGHRSVSWYQQTPGQGLQFLFEYFSETQRNKGNFPGRFSGRQFSNSRSEMNVSTLELGDSALYLCASSRDSQETQYFGPGTRLLVL.

As concerns this clone: At the DNA level, this CDR3 is encoded by other sequences in the same sample as well. CDR3 protein: CASSLRTGYGYTF. CDR3 in DNA: TGTGCCAGCAGTTTAAGGACAGGCTATGGCTACACCTTC. This chain connects TRBV27 to TRBJ1-2; 7 bases are a match to TRBD1. V lost 2 bases to trimming and J lost 4 bases; unmatched junction nucleotides: 1. The CDR3 has 13 residues. The germline V gene has CDR1 MNHEY and CDR2 SMNVEV (reference sequence).

The J gene is TRBJ2-1, the V gene TRBV4-3; 13 nucleotides match TRBD2. CDR3 length: 18 residues. V lost 0 bases, J lost 2 bases, and 4 bases stayed unmatched. Germline V CDR1 and CDR2: LGHNA, YSLEER. DNA for the CDR3: TGCGCCAGCAGCCAAGAAGGGGGACTAGCGGGGCCCTACAATGAGCAGTTCTTC. Protein product: CASSQEGGLAGPYNEQFF.

The chain employs TRBV19 and TRBJ2-2, with 9 bases aligning to TRBD1. Germline V gene lookup returns CDR1 LNHDA and CDR2 SQIVND (reference sequence). Losses at the gene ends were 6 bases for V and 6 bases for J; bases not matched to a gene: 5. This CDR3 contains 14 residues. The DNA of the CDR3 is TGTGCCAGTAGAGAACAGGGGGCTTCCGGGGAGCTGTTTTTT. Residues: CASREQGASGELFF.

This clone appeared a single time. V gene TRBV21-1 combines with J gene TRBJ2-7; the DNA was not used to check the table's D call, TRBD1. TRBV21-1 is a recognized pseudogene. The CDR3 has 18 amino acids. The CDR3 DNA is TGTGCCAGCAGCACTAAACCACTTACGGACAGGGGTTCCTACGAGCAGTACTTC. This sequence encodes CASSTKPLTDRGSYEQYF.

This clone has a count of ten or more. The chain has TRBV30 and TRBJ1-1; D ambiguous. This CDR3 region has 12 residues. The germline V gene has CDR1 GTSNPN and CDR2 SVGIG (reference sequence). The ends were cut back, 5 bases at V and 0 bases at J, with 7 bases in the middle. In nucleotides, the CDR3 is TGTGCCTGGGCGGGGATGAACACTGAAGCTTTCTTT. Residues: CAWAGMNTEAFF.

The gene calls are TRBV7-8 and TRBJ2-7, with a tentative D call TRBD2 (5 bases). V lost 0 bases, J lost 7 bases, and 13 bases lay in between. The CDR3 loop spans 14 amino acids. Germline-derived CDR1 and CDR2 are SGHVS and FQNEAQ. The CDR3 DNA reads as TGTGCCAGCAGCTTAGCCCCTCGGGGTGAAGAGCAGTACTTC. Protein sequence: CASSLAPRGEEQYF.

This rearrangement joins TRBV18 to TRBJ2-1, with 14 nucleotides matching TRBD2. J lost 8 bases, V lost 3 bases, and 6 bases had no gene match. Germline lookup yields CDR1 KGHSH and CDR2 LQKENI. This CDR3 comprises 16 residues. CDR3 protein: CASSPGTSGRTDEQFF. CDR3 nucleotide sequence: TGTGCCAGCTCACCGGGGACTAGCGGGAGAACAGATGAGCAGTTCTTC.